Given below is one T cell receptor (beta chain) in context. Its antigen remains unidentified. Germline V CDR1 and CDR2: MNHNY, SVGAGI (reference sequence). The CDR3 has 16 amino acids. With 5 bases removed from V and 0 bases from J, the gap between germline ends came to 15 bases. This sample was taken from a study of cytomegalovirus exposure and HLA in healthy donors. The donors (healthy individuals) were bone marrow donors. PCR employed 60 Vbeta and 13 Jbeta primers. Produced via immunoSEQ multiplex PCR; TCRdb's table is partial and in-frame only. Here the sample spans about 140,000 clones, about 80% being singletons. Study findings and constraints: Using the classifier, cytomegalovirus status was reportedly diagnosed with high specificity and sensitivity. The authors enumerated 180 or so TCR beta chains as linked to cytomegalovirus.

This chain links TRBV6-6 with TRBJ2-3; the D gene is possibly TRBD1 (5 bases). The TCR sequence derives from a young woman in good health and CMV-seronegative. Sequenced: PBMCs. The chain's CDR3 is CASSLTGPPSTDTQYF. CDR3 DNA: TGTGCCAGCAGTCTTACAGGTCCCCCTAGCACAGATACGCAGTATTTT.